The 19 T cell receptor beta chains given below trace back to one sample, sequenced in a study of tumor-infiltrating lymphocytes in localized non-small cell lung cancer. Sequencing used immunoSEQ multiplex PCR; TCRdb keeps in-frame clones, though not all of them. The sample consists of about 14,000 clones, roughly four fifths of them appearing once. The sequencing input was uninvolved lung tissue not adjacent to the tumor. The receptors stem from a human donor with non-small cell lung cancer.

This clone has more than one count but fewer than ten. The chain is built from TRBV13 and TRBJ2-5; TRBD2 matches at 8 bases. The CDR3 runs to 15 residues. CDR1 and CDR2 from the germline V gene are PRHDT and FYEKMQ (reference sequence). The J segment lost 5 bases and the V segment lost 0 bases, leaving 5 bases of the junction unmatched. CDR3 region: CASSLGLLADETQYF. The CDR3 DNA reads as TGTGCCAGCAGCTTAGGATTACTAGCGGACGAGACCCAGTACTTC.

This clone was counted between two and nine times. The genes are TRBV7-2 and TRBJ2-3, with D tentatively TRBD2 (5 bases). This CDR3 is 15 amino acids long. Trimming removed 5 bases at V and 0 bases at J, with 12 bases between. Germline CDR1 and CDR2: SGHTA and FQGNSA. The DNA for the CDR3 is TGTGCCAGCAGCCTCGACGGGAAAAGCACAGATACGCAGTATTTT. Protein product: CASSLDGKSTDTQYF.

V is TRBV7-2 and J is TRBJ2-3, with TRBD1 identical over 10 bases. Losses at the gene ends were 4 bases for V and 10 bases for J; bases not matched to a gene: 8. The CDR3 has 14 amino acids. CDR1 is SGHTA, CDR2 FQGNSA, per germline. The CDR3 here is CASSSGTGAVAQYF. The CDR3 bases are TGTGCCAGCAGCTCGGGGACAGGGGCAGTCGCGCAGTATTTT.

The chain uses TRBV30 and TRBJ2-5; D is unclear. Germline CDR1 GTSNPN, CDR2 SVGIG (reference sequence). V was trimmed by 4 bases and J by 5 bases, leaving 8 bases between them. The CDR3 length is 11 residues. CDR3 amino acids: CAWMNAETQYF. The CDR3 nucleotides read TGTGCCTGGATGAATGCGGAGACCCAGTACTTC.

The V call is TRBV9, the J call TRBJ1-4; perhaps TRBD1 as D (5 bases). Germline V CDR1 and CDR2: SGDLS, YYNGEE. This CDR3 is built from 15 residues. Trimming cost V 4 bases and J 4 bases, with 14 bases left between them. The CDR3 sequence is CASSRGDSFNEKLFF. The CDR3 nucleotides read TGTGCCAGCAGCAGAGGCGACAGCTTTAATGAAAAACTGTTTTTT.

A few counts support this clone. The rearrangement uses TRBV6-6 and TRBJ2-2, with 7 bases matching TRBD2. The V segment lost 9 bases and the J segment 0 bases; nucleotides outside the gene matches: 1. Per germline, CDR1 MNHNY and CDR2 SVGAGI (reference sequence). The CDR3 is 13 amino acids. The CDR3: CASSGSNTGELFF. The CDR3 DNA follows: TGTGCCAGTAGCGGGTCGAACACCGGGGAGCTGTTTTTT.

This chain connects TRBV27 to TRBJ1-1, with D tentatively TRBD1 (5 bases). Germline V gives CDR1 MNHEY, CDR2 SMNVEV (reference sequence). This CDR3 has 16 amino acids. V lost 6 bases and J lost 0, with 17 bases in between. CDR3 nucleotides: TGTGCCAGCAGGCCCGTATCGGGGCCTGTGAACACTGAAGCTTTCTTT. Translating gives CASRPVSGPVNTEAFF.

This rearrangement joins TRBV19 to TRBJ2-7, with D tentatively TRBD1 (6 bases). Trimming cost V 5 bases and J 1 base, with 9 bases left between them. The CDR3 is 13 amino acids. Germline V gene sequence: CDR1 LNHDA, CDR2 SQIVND (reference sequence). The DNA for the CDR3 is TGTGCCAGTAGTCCGACAGGTTCCTACGAGCAGTACTTC. Residues: CASSPTGSYEQYF.

This chain links TRBV5-1 with TRBJ1-2; D remains unclear. The V end was cut by 0 bases, the J end by 0 bases, with 6 bases between. The CDR3 consists of 14 residues. Germline lookup yields CDR1 SGHRS and CDR2 YFSETQ. CDR3 DNA sequence: TGCGCCAGCAGCTTGGACGGTGCTAACTATGGCTACACCTTC. This gives the protein CASSLDGANYGYTF. Full variable domain (outside the CDR3, taken from reference TRBV5-1 and TRBJ1-2): KAGVTQTPRYLIKTRGQQVTLSCSPISGHRSVSWYQQTPGQGLQFLFEYFSETQRNKGNFPGRFSGRQFSNSRSEMNVSTLELGDSALYLCASSLDGANYGYTFGSGTRLTVV.

The J gene is TRBJ1-1, the V gene TRBV30; D is perhaps TRBD1 (6 bases). The CDR3 extends over 15 amino acids. Trimming took 0 bases from V and 1 from J, leaving 12 bases between them. Germline CDR1 and CDR2: GTSNPN and SVGIG (reference sequence). The CDR3 nucleotides are TGTGCCTGGAGTGTCGTAGGGGGATCGAACACTGAAGCTTTCTTT. It encodes CAWSVVGGSNTEAFF.

V gene TRBV6-5 combines with J gene TRBJ2-1; 8 nucleotides match TRBD2. Germline V gives CDR1 MNHEY, CDR2 SVGAGI. The CDR3 loop spans 13 amino acids. V lost 5 bases and J lost 7; bases outside the gene matches: 4. CDR3 bases: TGTGCCAGCAGTGCGACTAGCGCGAATGAGCAGTTCTTC. Protein: CASSATSANEQFF.

The chain is built from TRBV19 and TRBJ1-5; D is uncertain. The CDR3 totals 13 residues. The germline V gene has CDR1 LNHDA and CDR2 SQIVND (reference sequence). V dropped 3 bases and J dropped 7 bases, with 10 bases sitting between them. The CDR3 DNA sequence: TGTGCCAGTAGTATGGGCGGGTTACAGCCCCAGCATTTT. Protein sequence: CASSMGGLQPQHF.

This clone was seen a handful of times. The J gene is TRBJ1-1, the V gene TRBV9, with D uncertain. V lost 0 bases and J lost 4, with 13 bases in between. This CDR3 region has 15 residues. The germline V gene encodes CDR1 SGDLS and CDR2 YYNGEE. The chain's CDR3 is CASSVDGREATEAFF. For the CDR3, the DNA is TGTGCCAGCAGCGTAGATGGCCGAGAAGCCACTGAAGCTTTCTTT.

The rearrangement links TRBV9 to TRBJ2-7, with 7 bases that match TRBD1. Germline V CDR1 and CDR2: SGDLS, YYNGEE. V gave up 0 bases and J gave up 13 bases; unmatched junction bases: 7. The CDR3 totals 12 residues. CDR3 protein: CASSVDGRGLYF. Written as DNA, the CDR3 is TGTGCCAGCAGCGTAGATGGCAGGGGGTTATACTTC.

V gene TRBV7-2 combines with J gene TRBJ1-3; D not resolved. Germline V gene lookup returns CDR1 SGHTA and CDR2 FQGNSA. There are 15 residues in the CDR3. The V and J ends lost 3 bases and 0 bases respectively, with 9 bases between them. The CDR3 DNA sequence: TGTGCCAGCAGCTTCGCAGTCACCTCTGGAAACACCATATATTTT. Its translation: CASSFAVTSGNTIYF.

The J gene is TRBJ2-3, the V gene TRBV20-1, with D hard to call. This CDR3 has 10 residues. V lost 4 bases and J 3 bases, leaving 2 bases between the germline ends. Per the germline V gene, CDR1 is DFQATT and CDR2 is SNEGSKA (reference sequence). The CDR3: CSAMTDTQYF. In DNA form, the CDR3 reads TGCAGTGCTATGACAGATACGCAGTATTTT.

The CDR3: CASSQAASGRDGTDTQYF. In nucleotides, the CDR3 is TGTGCCAGCAGCCAAGCGGCTAGCGGGAGGGATGGCACAGATACGCAGTATTTT. The V gene is TRBV4-2, the J gene TRBJ2-3; 12 positions agree with TRBD2. V gave up 1 base and J gave up 1 base; unmatched junction bases: 6. This CDR3 has 18 residues. CDR1 LGHNA and CDR2 YNFKEQ come from the germline V gene.

This chain links TRBV6-5 with TRBJ2-1; TRBD2 agrees at 7 bases. V shed 0 bases, J shed 5 bases, and the junction held 4 bases outside the gene matches. The CDR3 has 15 residues. Germline lookup yields CDR1 MNHEY and CDR2 SVGAGI. CDR3 nucleotide sequence: TGTGCCAGCAGTTACTCTGCGGGAGAGAACAATGAGCAGTTCTTC. Translating it yields CASSYSAGENNEQFF.

The chain employs TRBV11-1 and TRBJ1-1; D is undetermined. V was trimmed by 6 bases and J by 5 bases, leaving 16 bases between them. Germline-derived CDR1 and CDR2 are SGHAT and FQDESV (reference sequence). This CDR3 comprises 14 residues. CDR3 nucleotides: TGTGCCAGCAGGCGTTATCAGGCGTCTACTGAAGCTTTCTTT. This encodes CASRRYQASTEAFF.